This T cell receptor (beta chain) was documented in a study of coeliac disease. For the study at large: High-resolution HLA typing was lacking; TRBV7-2 bias was queried instead.

Produced via immunoSEQ multiplex PCR; TCRdb's table is partial and in-frame only. Here the sample spans about 6,500 clones, roughly 60% being singletons. Each fraction contributed one roughly 500,000-cell aliquot for sequencing. As concerns this clone: No antigen is known for it.

Overall study findings and caveats: Known gliadin-specific TRB sequences: 9 of 18 coeliac samples, only 1 of 6 controls. Most TRB amino acid sequences occurred in only one sample.

The CDR3 totals 14 residues. Germline loops: CDR1 SGHRS, CDR2 YFSETQ. Germline trimming cut 2 bases from V and 3 bases from J; bases unmatched to any gene: 5. Sequencing input: lymphocytes from the gut lamina propria. V gene TRBV5-1 combines with J gene TRBJ2-7; 7 bases fit TRBD1. This TCR came from a man aged 55-75 years with celiac disease on a gluten-free diet. The CDR3 bases are TGCGCCAGCAGCTTCGGACAGGAACGCTACGAGCAGTACTTC. Its translation: CASSFGQERYEQYF. Full variable domain (missing parts from reference TRBV5-1 and TRBJ2-7): KAGVTQTPRYLIKTRGQQVTLSCSPISGHRSVSWYQQTPGQGLQFLFEYFSETQRNKGNFPGRFSGRQFSNSRSEMNVSTLELGDSALYLCASSFGQERYEQYFGPGTRLTVT.